The T cell receptor beta chain under discussion was sequenced for a study of response to subunit inactivated influenza vaccine. There are 13 residues in the CDR3. The V gene lost 1 base and the J gene lost 7 bases, with 11 bases spanning the gap. Germline V gives CDR1 SGHTA, CDR2 FQGNSA. General study results and limits: Authors suggested few new T cells are recruited by each seasonal influenza vaccination.

TCRdb passed the RT-PCR reads through MiXCR, listing each CDR3 protein once. The sample includes roughly 500,000 distinct CDR3 sequences, 15% to 20% of them seen just once. The table lists this clonotype with a few counts. The antigen is not known. The rearrangement uses TRBV7-2 and TRBJ2-7, with unresolved D. The source was CD4+ T cells sorted from PBMCs, collected approximately 25 months after vaccination. The sequence derives from a man aged 50 to 69 who received an inactivated influenza vaccine. The CDR3 nucleotides are TGTGCCAGCAGCTTAGTTCGCGCCGGGGAGCAGTACTTC. Its translation: CASSLVRAGEQYF.